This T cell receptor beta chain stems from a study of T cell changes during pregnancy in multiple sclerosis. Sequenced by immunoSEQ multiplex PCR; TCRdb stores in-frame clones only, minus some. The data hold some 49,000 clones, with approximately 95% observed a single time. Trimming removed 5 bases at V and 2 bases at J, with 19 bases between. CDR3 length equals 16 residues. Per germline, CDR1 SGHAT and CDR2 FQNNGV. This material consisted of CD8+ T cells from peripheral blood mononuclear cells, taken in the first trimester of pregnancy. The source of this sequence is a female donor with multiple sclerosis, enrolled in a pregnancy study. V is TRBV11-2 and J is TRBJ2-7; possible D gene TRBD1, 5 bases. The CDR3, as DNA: TGTGCCAGCAGCGCTCAGTCCAGCAGGGTGGCCTACGAGCAGTACTTC. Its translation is CASSAQSSRVAYEQYF.